The 15 T cell receptor beta chains below all came from one sample that was sequenced in a study of T cells in Graves' hyperthyroidism and ophthalmopathy (dated by TCRdb to between 2017 and 2020). Library method: multiplex PCR. Sequencing relied on an Illumina HiSeq 2000. The TCR beta CDR3 regions were amplified from the RNA transcripts. For the first round of RT-PCR on the TCR CDR3, the HTBI primer set was used together with the Qiagen OneStep RT-PCR kit. TCRdb reprocessing: public reads trimmed at Q25 with fastp, clones called with MiXCR, in-frame beta chains kept. Rows merge per CDR3 protein into single entries with the most common DNA and genes. The sample data list hundreds of thousands of distinct CDR3 sequences, and approximately 25% of these were observed just once. The ten largest make up about 11% of the sample. Sequencing was performed on blood. Receptors were obtained from a woman aged 25 to 45 with Graves' ophthalmopathy.

This clonotype was counted between two and nine times. The chain is built from TRBV7-2 and TRBJ2-5; 8 positions match TRBD2. Trimming cost V 5 bases and J 3 bases; bases outside gene matches: 5. This CDR3 has 14 amino acids. The germline gives CDR1 SGHTA, CDR2 FQGNSA. CDR3 nucleotides: TGTGCCAGCAGCCGGAGCGGGAGCGAAGAGACCCAGTACTTC. Amino acid sequence: CASSRSGSEETQYF.

This clonotype was observed many times. V gene TRBV20-1 combines with J gene TRBJ2-5, with 8 bases lining up with TRBD1. The CDR3 loop spans 14 amino acids. Trimming cost V 3 bases and J 4 bases; bases outside gene matches: 7. CDR1 is DFQATT, CDR2 SNEGSKA, per germline (reference sequence). CDR3 sequence: CSASQDRVLETQYF. The CDR3 bases are TGCAGTGCTAGCCAGGACAGGGTGTTAGAGACCCAGTACTTC.

The chain combines TRBV11-1 with TRBJ1-2; weak D call: TRBD1 (6 bases). Germline CDR1 reads SGHAT; CDR2 reads FQDESV (reference sequence). V was cut by 6 bases and J by 5 bases, with 16 bases left in between. This CDR3 spans 14 amino acids. The chain's CDR3 is CASSIAGVGYGYTF. The CDR3 coding sequence is TGTGCCAGCAGTATAGCAGGGGTTGGGTATGGCTACACCTTC.

In this sample, this clonotype turned up a few times. The CDR3: CASRPHNGAFYEQYF. CDR3 DNA: TGTGCCAGCAGACCCCATAACGGAGCATTCTACGAGCAGTACTTC. The chain joins TRBV12-3 or TRBV12-4 to TRBJ2-7, with D unclear. CDR3 length: 15 amino acids. The V and J ends lost 6 bases and 3 bases respectively, with 18 bases between them.

This clonotype was detected many times. The rearrangement joins TRBV10-3 to TRBJ2-7, with 12 bases aligning to TRBD1. Germline values: CDR1 ENHRY, CDR2 SYGVKD. The length of the CDR3 is 17 residues. The ends lost 4 bases at V and 7 bases at J; junction bases unmatched: 14. The CDR3 DNA follows: TGTGCCATCAGTGGTTTTAACCGGGGACAGGGGGCGGAAGAGCAGTACTTC. It specifies CAISGFNRGQGAEEQYF.

At least ten counts were recorded for this clonotype. V usage is TRBV11-2 and J usage is TRBJ1-1, with D tentatively TRBD1 (5 bases). CDR3 size: 14 residues. The germline CDR1 and CDR2 sequences are SGHAT and FQNNGV. The V and J ends lost 5 bases and 0 bases respectively, with 10 bases between them. The CDR3 DNA sequence: TGTGCCAGCAGCGAACCGGGACTGAACACTGAAGCTTTCTTT. Translated: CASSEPGLNTEAFF.

In this sample, this clonotype turned up many times. V and J are TRBV6-2 or TRBV6-3 and TRBJ2-4; D is unclear. Trimming left V 6 bases short and J 0 bases short, with 15 bases between. Germline V gene data show CDR1 as MNHEY and CDR2 as SVGEGT. This CDR3 comprises 16 residues. The CDR3 DNA reads as TGTGCCAGCAGCGATGAAATCCCCCTAGCCAAAAACATTCAGTACTTC. As protein: CASSDEIPLAKNIQYF.

This clonotype was found many times. The chain is built from TRBV2 and TRBJ1-1; possible D gene TRBD1, 5 bases. The CDR3 is made up of 14 amino acids. The germline V gene encodes CDR1 SNHLY and CDR2 FYNNEI. Trimming shortened V by 3 bases and J by 1 base, and 9 bases separated the two germline ends. CDR3 in amino acids: CASSDRRANTEAFF. CDR3 sequence (DNA): TGTGCCAGCAGTGACCGCAGGGCGAACACTGAAGCTTTCTTT.

The chain carries TRBV6-5 and TRBJ2-2, with 7 bases fitting TRBD2. Germline lookup yields CDR1 MNHEY and CDR2 SVGAGI. J lost 6 bases, V lost 4 bases, and 5 bases had no gene match. The CDR3 is 14 residues long. CDR3 in amino acids: CASSSPGGPGELFF. CDR3 in DNA: TGTGCCAGCAGTTCCCCGGGGGGACCCGGGGAGCTGTTTTTT.

This clonotype was seen at least ten times. The CDR3: CASSLETNFLAKNIQYF. In DNA, the CDR3 is TGTGCCAGCAGTTTAGAGACGAACTTCCTAGCCAAAAACATTCAGTACTTC. This chain connects TRBV12-3 or TRBV12-4 to TRBJ2-4; D is unclear. The CDR3 totals 17 residues. Trimming left V 1 base short and J 0 bases short, with 13 bases between.

The sample holds many counts of this clonotype. The J gene is TRBJ1-1, the V gene TRBV6-5; 7 bases fit TRBD1. Germline-derived CDR1 and CDR2 are MNHEY and SVGAGI. V was clipped by 6 bases and J by 7 bases; unmatched bases: 8. This CDR3 contains 13 residues. Written as DNA, the CDR3 is TGTGCCAGCAGAGGGGACAGCCTTGATGAAGCTTTCTTT. Amino acids: CASRGDSLDEAFF.

This clonotype was detected once. The J gene is TRBJ2-7, the V gene TRBV10-3; 7 bases agree with TRBD2. The V gene end was trimmed by 4 bases and the J gene end by 3 bases; junction bases not matched to a gene: 9. CDR1 is ENHRY, CDR2 SYGVKD, per germline. The CDR3 sequence is 15 residues long. The CDR3 nucleotides read TGTGCCATCAGTGGGGGGGGACGGATCCACTACGAGCAGTACTTC. It specifies CAISGGGRIHYEQYF.

The CDR3 reads CASSLESVNTEAFF. As DNA, the CDR3 is TGTGCCAGCAGTTTAGAGTCCGTGAACACTGAAGCTTTCTTT. The chain carries TRBV12-3 or TRBV12-4 and TRBJ1-1; unclear D gene. The CDR3 extends over 14 amino acids. With 1 base removed from V and 0 bases from J, the gap between germline ends came to 6 bases.

There are a few counts of this clonotype. This rearrangement joins TRBV3-1 to TRBJ1-2; 12 nucleotides align to TRBD1. The junction had 12 bases not matched to a gene; V was cut back by 3 bases and J by 4 bases. This CDR3 comprises 18 residues. Germline values: CDR1 LGHDT, CDR2 YNNKEL (reference sequence). CDR3 sequence reads: CASSHDPGQGAKLYGYTF. CDR3 bases: TGTGCCAGCAGCCATGACCCGGGACAGGGGGCGAAACTCTATGGCTACACCTTC.

This clonotype was counted ten times or more. V is TRBV7-3 and J is TRBJ1-1; D is unclear. The germline CDR1 and CDR2 sequences are SGHTA and FQGTGA. The V gene lost 5 bases and the J gene lost 1 base, with 8 bases spanning the gap. The CDR3 is 13 amino acids. CDR3 protein: CASSPQPNTEAFF. In nucleotides, the CDR3 is TGTGCCAGCAGCCCGCAACCGAACACTGAAGCTTTCTTT.